The rows below give T cell receptor beta chains drawn from one sample of a study of long-term antiretroviral therapy in people with HIV. Sequencing was performed with immunoSEQ multiplex PCR; in TCRdb, only in-frame clones are kept and a portion is missing. The sample contains some 30,000 clones, roughly 90% of which appear only once. The sequencing used unsorted PBMCs, collected 1.8 years after starting antiretroviral therapy. The receptors were sampled from a woman between 18 and 30 years old with HIV. CDR3s include the opening cysteine and the closing phenylalanine or tryptophan. Fields, in order: J gene, D gene, clone size, V gene, CDR3 DNA, CDR3 protein. D genes are given only for firm matches. A clone size is listed for some rows: how often the clone was seen (once, few, many), or a class if it is expanded.

J: TRBJ2-2
D: TRBD2
size: NA
V: TRBV28
DNA: TGTGCCAGCAGTGTGGGACTAGCGGGGAAACCGAACACCGGGGAGCTGTTTTTT
CDR3: CASSVGLAGKPNTGELFF

J: TRBJ1-2
D: NA
size: NA
V: TRBV19
DNA: TGTGCCAGTAGTACTGACCGGCTCGGTGGCTACACCTTC
CDR3: CASSTDRLGGYTF

J: TRBJ2-7
D: NA
size: NA
V: TRBV7-9
DNA: TGTGCCAGCAGCTCCCCCGACCGGCGAGGGGACGAGCAGTACTTC
CDR3: CASSSPDRRGDEQYF

J: TRBJ1-1
D: NA
size: NA
V: TRBV7-7
DNA: TGTGCTAGCAGCTCTCTGACCGGCCAGGGGCTGAACACTGAAGCTTTCTTT
CDR3: CASSSLTGQGLNTEAFF

J: TRBJ1-1
D: TRBD1
size: few
V: TRBV19
DNA: TGTGCCAGTAGGACAGGGGGTTTATCAGCTTTCTTT
CDR3: CASRTGGLSAFF

J: TRBJ1-5
D: TRBD1
size: NA
V: TRBV6-6
DNA: TGTGCCAGCAGTAGGGACAGCCTAAATCAGCCCCAGCATTTT
CDR3: CASSRDSLNQPQHF

J: TRBJ1-5
D: NA
size: NA
V: TRBV28
DNA: TGTGCCATTTCGAAGGGTAGGGACAATCAGCCCCAGCATTTT
CDR3: CAISKGRDNQPQHF

J: TRBJ2-1
D: TRBD2
size: NA
V: TRBV28
DNA: TGTGCCAGCAGTTTATCCCTATCTACTAGCGGGAGAATGGCTGAGCAGTTCTTC
CDR3: CASSLSLSTSGRMAEQFF

J: TRBJ2-3
D: NA
size: once
V: TRBV9
DNA: TGTGCCAGCAGCGTCTCCCAGGGGAATACGCAGTATTTT
CDR3: CASSVSQGNTQYF

J: TRBJ2-7
D: NA
size: NA
V: TRBV27
DNA: TGTGCCAGCAGTCCCGCGCGGGACGGTTTGTCCTACGAGCAGTACTTC
CDR3: CASSPARDGLSYEQYF